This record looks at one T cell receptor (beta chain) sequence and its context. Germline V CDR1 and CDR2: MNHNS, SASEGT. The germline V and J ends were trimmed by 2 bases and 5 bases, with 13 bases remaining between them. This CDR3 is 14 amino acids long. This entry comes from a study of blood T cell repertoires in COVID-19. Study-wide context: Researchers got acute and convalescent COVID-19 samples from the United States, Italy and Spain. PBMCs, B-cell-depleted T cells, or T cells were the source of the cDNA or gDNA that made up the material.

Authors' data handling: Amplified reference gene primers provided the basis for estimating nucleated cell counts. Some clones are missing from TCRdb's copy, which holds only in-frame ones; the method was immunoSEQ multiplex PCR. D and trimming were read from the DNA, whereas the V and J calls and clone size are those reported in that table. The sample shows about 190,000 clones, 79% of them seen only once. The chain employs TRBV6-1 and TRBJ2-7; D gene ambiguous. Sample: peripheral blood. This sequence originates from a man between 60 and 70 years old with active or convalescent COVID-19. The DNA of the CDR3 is TGTGCCAGCAGTGAACGAAAGTCAGGCCACGAGCAGTACTTC. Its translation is CASSERKSGHEQYF.